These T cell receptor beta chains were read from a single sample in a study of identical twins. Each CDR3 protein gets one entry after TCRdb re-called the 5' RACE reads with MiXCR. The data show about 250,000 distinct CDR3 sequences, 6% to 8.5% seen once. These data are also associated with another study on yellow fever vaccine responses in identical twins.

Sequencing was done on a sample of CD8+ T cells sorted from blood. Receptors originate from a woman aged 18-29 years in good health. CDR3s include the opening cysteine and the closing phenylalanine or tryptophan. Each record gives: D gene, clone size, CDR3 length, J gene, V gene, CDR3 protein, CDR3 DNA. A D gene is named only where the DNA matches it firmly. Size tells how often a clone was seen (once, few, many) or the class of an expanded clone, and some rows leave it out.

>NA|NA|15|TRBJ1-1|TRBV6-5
CASSYSWYLNTEAFF
TGTGCCAGCAGTTACTCATGGTACCTGAACACTGAAGCTTTCTTT
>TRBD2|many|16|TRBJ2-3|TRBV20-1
CSAPATSEYFWDTQYF
TGCAGTGCTCCCGCAACTAGCGAGTATTTTTGGGATACGCAGTATTTT
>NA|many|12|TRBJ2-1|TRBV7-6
CASSPWRDEQFF
TGTGCCAGCAGCCCGTGGCGCGATGAGCAGTTCTTC
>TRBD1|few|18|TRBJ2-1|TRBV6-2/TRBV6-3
CASSYSKHGQGPYNEQFF
TGTGCCAGCAGTTACTCGAAACATGGACAGGGTCCCTACAATGAGCAGTTCTTC
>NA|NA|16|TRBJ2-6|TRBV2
CASQINGSPGANVLTF
TGTGCCAGCCAGATAAACGGGTCCCCTGGGGCCAACGTCCTGACTTTC
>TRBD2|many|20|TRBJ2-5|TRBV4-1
CASSPRGASGVQEYQETQYF
TGCGCCAGCAGCCCCCGCGGGGCTAGCGGGGTCCAAGAGTACCAAGAGACCCAGTACTTC
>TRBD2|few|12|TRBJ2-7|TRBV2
CASTSGRYEQYF
TGTGCCAGCACAAGCGGGAGATACGAGCAGTACTTC
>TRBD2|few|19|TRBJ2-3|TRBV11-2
CASTPAPRLAGRVDDTQYF
TGTGCCAGCACCCCCGCTCCAAGACTAGCGGGAAGGGTCGACGATACGCAGTATTTT
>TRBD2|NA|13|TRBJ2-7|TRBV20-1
CSARLAGDYEQYF
TGCAGTGCAAGACTAGCGGGAGACTACGAGCAGTACTTC
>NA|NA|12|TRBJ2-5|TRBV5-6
CASTAGAETQYF
TGTGCCAGCACAGCAGGGGCAGAGACCCAGTACTTC
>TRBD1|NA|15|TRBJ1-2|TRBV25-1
CASSETAGGYYGYTF
TGTGCCAGCAGTGAAACGGCAGGGGGCTACTATGGCTACACCTTC
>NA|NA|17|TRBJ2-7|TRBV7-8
CASSLGRSYGGLYEQYF
TGTGCCAGCAGCTTAGGGCGGTCGTACGGGGGGCTCTACGAGCAGTACTTC
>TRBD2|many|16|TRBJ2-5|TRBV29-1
CSVGLLAGAFSETQYF
TGCAGCGTTGGTTTGCTAGCGGGGGCTTTTTCGGAGACCCAGTACTTC
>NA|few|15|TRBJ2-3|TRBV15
CATSRDGGPSDTQYF
TGTGCCACCAGCAGAGACGGGGGGCCATCAGATACGCAGTATTTT
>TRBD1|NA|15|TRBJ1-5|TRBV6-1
CASSEYRGSNQPQHF
TGTGCCAGCAGTGAGTACAGGGGGAGCAATCAGCCCCAGCATTTT
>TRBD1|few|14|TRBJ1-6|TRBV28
CASSSTGDNSPLHF
TGTGCCAGCAGTTCGACAGGGGATAATTCACCCCTCCACTTT
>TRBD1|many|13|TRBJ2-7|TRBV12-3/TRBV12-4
CASNLGGTYEQYF
TGTGCCAGCAACCTAGGGGGCACCTACGAGCAGTACTTC
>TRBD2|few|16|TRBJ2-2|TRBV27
CASSSSGGPVTGELFF
TGTGCCAGCAGTTCTAGCGGGGGGCCCGTTACCGGGGAGCTGTTTTTT
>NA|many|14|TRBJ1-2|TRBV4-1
CASSPGHGGDGYTF
TGCGCCAGCAGCCCCGGACACGGGGGAGATGGCTACACCTTC
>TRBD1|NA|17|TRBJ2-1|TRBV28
CASSLLRQGYLYNEQFF
TGTGCCAGCAGTCTACTCCGACAGGGGTACTTGTACAATGAGCAGTTCTTC
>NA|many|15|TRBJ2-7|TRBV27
CASSLSSLTSYEQYF
TGTGCCAGCAGTTTATCGTCGCTCACCTCCTACGAGCAGTACTTC
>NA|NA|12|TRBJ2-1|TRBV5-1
CASSQSRNEQFF
TGCGCCAGCAGCCAATCTAGGAATGAGCAGTTCTTC
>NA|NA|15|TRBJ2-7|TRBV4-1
CASSQDRGEGREQYF
TGCGCCAGCAGCCAAGACCGAGGTGAGGGACGCGAGCAGTACTTC
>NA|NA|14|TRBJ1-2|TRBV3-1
CASSQGVPNYGYTF
TGTGCCAGCAGCCAAGGGGTCCCTAACTATGGCTACACCTTC
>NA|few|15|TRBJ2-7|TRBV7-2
CASSFGSVSSYEQYF
TGTGCCAGCAGCTTTGGCAGCGTGAGCTCCTACGAGCAGTACTTC
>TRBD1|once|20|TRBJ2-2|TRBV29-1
CSATMLQDRGHFHFTGELFF
TGCAGCGCCACCATGTTGCAGGACAGGGGGCATTTTCATTTTACCGGGGAGCTGTTTTTT
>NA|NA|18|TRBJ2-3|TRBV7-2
CASSLAGARASFEDTQYF
TGTGCCAGCAGCTTAGCAGGAGCGCGGGCCTCTTTTGAAGATACGCAGTATTTT
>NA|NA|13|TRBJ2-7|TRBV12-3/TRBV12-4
CASMGDGGYEQYF
TGTGCCAGCATGGGAGACGGAGGCTACGAGCAGTACTTC
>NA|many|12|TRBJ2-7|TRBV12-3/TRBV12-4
CASSPDRVEQYF
TGTGCCAGCAGCCCAGACAGAGTCGAGCAGTACTTC
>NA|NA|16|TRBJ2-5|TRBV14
CASSQDAMMQQETQYF
TGTGCCAGCAGCCAAGACGCCATGATGCAGCAAGAGACCCAGTACTTC
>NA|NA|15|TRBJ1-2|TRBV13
CASSLLGSPDYGYTF
TGTGCCAGCAGCTTATTGGGCAGCCCAGACTATGGCTACACCTTC
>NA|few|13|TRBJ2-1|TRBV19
CASSIAGVREQFF
TGTGCCAGTAGTATAGCGGGAGTACGGGAGCAGTTCTTC
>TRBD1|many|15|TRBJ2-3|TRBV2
CASMKTTGWTDTQYF
TGTGCCAGCATGAAAACGACAGGGTGGACAGATACGCAGTATTTT
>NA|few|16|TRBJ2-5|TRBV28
CASSSRAGTNQETQYF
TGTGCCAGCAGTTCTCGAGCCGGGACAAACCAAGAGACCCAGTACTTC
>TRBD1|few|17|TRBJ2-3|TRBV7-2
CASSYRPGTGGTDTQYF
TGTGCCAGCAGTTATAGACCCGGGACAGGGGGCACAGATACGCAGTATTTT
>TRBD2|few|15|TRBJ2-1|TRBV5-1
CASTTSGISYNEQFF
TGCGCCAGCACAACTAGCGGGATCTCCTACAATGAGCAGTTCTTC
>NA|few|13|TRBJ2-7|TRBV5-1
CASSPEDWYEQYF
TGCGCCAGCAGCCCAGAGGACTGGTACGAGCAGTACTTC
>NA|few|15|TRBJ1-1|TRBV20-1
CSAGTESPPWTEAFF
TGCAGTGCTGGGACGGAGTCCCCCCCTTGGACTGAAGCTTTCTTT
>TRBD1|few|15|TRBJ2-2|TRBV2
CATEKGQGAYGELFF
TGTGCCACCGAAAAAGGACAGGGGGCGTACGGGGAGCTGTTTTTT
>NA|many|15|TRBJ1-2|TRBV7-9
CASSKPPQGHYGYTF
TGTGCCAGCAGCAAGCCCCCTCAGGGTCACTATGGCTACACCTTC
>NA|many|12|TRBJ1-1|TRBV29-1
CSALVGNGEAFF
TGCAGCGCCTTGGTCGGGAATGGTGAAGCTTTCTTT
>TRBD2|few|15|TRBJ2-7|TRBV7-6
CASSLATSGRYEQYF
TGTGCCAGCAGCTTAGCCACTAGCGGGAGATACGAGCAGTACTTC
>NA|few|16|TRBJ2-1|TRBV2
CASRPDGGLTYNEQFF
TGTGCCAGCAGACCCGACGGGGGTCTAACCTACAATGAGCAGTTCTTC
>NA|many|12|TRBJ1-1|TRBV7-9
CASSLAETEAFF
TGTGCCAGCAGCTTGGCGGAGACTGAAGCTTTCTTT